The 27 T cell receptor beta chains listed next were all sequenced from one sample in a study of breast tumors, draining lymph nodes, adjacent tissues. One entry per CDR3 protein, called by TCRdb with MiXCR from the multiplex PCR reads. The sample records about 47,000 distinct CDR3 sequences, more than 20% being singletons. The sample comprised breast tumor tissue. The receptor source for this set is a female donor with breast cancer. Some clones in this sample may be carry-over from other donors' samples.

In its sample, this clonotype was seen many times. The chain joins TRBV6-1 to TRBJ2-5; D perhaps matches TRBD2 (6 bases). This CDR3 is built from 14 residues. Looked up from germline, CDR1 is MNHNS and CDR2 is SASEGT. Between the trimmed V and J ends, which lost 10 bases and 2 bases, there was a span of 17 bases. The CDR3 sequence is CATHLLARQETQYF. DNA of the CDR3: TGTGCCACCCACCTGCTAGCGCGACAAGAGACCCAGTACTTC.

The rearrangement uses TRBV11-2 and TRBJ2-1; 13 nucleotides align to TRBD2. The CDR3 length is 15 residues. In germline, CDR1 is SGHAT, CDR2 FQNNGV. The trim removed 0 bases at V and 9 bases at J, leaving 2 bases unmatched. CDR3 bases: TGTGCCAGCAGCTTAGATGGACTAGCGGGAGTTGAGCAGTTCTTC. Its protein product is CASSLDGLAGVEQFF.

At least ten counts were recorded for this clonotype. The V call is TRBV2, the J call TRBJ2-1; no firm D call. The V and J ends lost 8 bases and 8 bases respectively, with 10 bases between them. Germline CDR1 SNHLY, CDR2 FYNNEI. This CDR3 has 11 amino acids. The DNA of the CDR3 is TGTGCCAGCGCCCCAATCGATGAGCAGTTCTTC. It is translated as CASAPIDEQFF. The full variable domain, completed using reference TRBV2 and TRBJ2-1, is EPEVTQTPSHQVTQMGQEVILRCVPISNHLYFYWYRQILGQKVEFLVSFYNNEISEKSEIFDDQFSVERPDGSNFTLKIRSTKLEDSAMYFCASAPIDEQFFGPGTRLTVL.

There are many counts of this clonotype. V and J are TRBV28 and TRBJ2-7; 9 bases line up with TRBD1. The CDR3 consists of 15 residues. Germline V gives CDR1 MDHEN, CDR2 SYDVKM. Trimming took 7 bases from V and 5 from J; bases not matched to a gene: 12. Written as DNA, the CDR3 is TGTGCCAGCACCCTAGGGGGGACAGGGCGACACGAGCAGTACTTC. Translation gives CASTLGGTGRHEQYF.

This clonotype was observed at least ten times. This sequence joins TRBV2 and TRBJ1-6; D is uncertain. With 3 bases removed from V and 10 bases from J, the gap between germline ends came to 10 bases. CDR3 size: 13 residues. Germline CDR1 reads SNHLY; CDR2 reads FYNNEI. CDR3 DNA sequence: TGTGCCAGCAGTGAGGACGGGAACTCACCCCTCCACTTT. It is translated as CASSEDGNSPLHF.

This clonotype was recorded once. The gene calls are TRBV7-8 and TRBJ1-6, with a weak D call TRBD1 (6 bases). The CDR3 has 16 residues. CDR1 and CDR2 from the germline V gene are SGHVS and FQNEAQ. The V gene lost 5 bases and the J gene lost 9 bases, with 20 bases spanning the gap. CDR3 protein: CASSVRNQGSGSPLHF. The DNA of the CDR3 is TGTGCCAGCAGCGTAAGAAATCAGGGGTCGGGTTCACCCCTCCACTTT.

This clonotype has a handful of counts. The chain employs TRBV6-1 and TRBJ2-3; D could derive from TRBD1 or TRBD2 (5 bases each). Trimming cost V 0 bases and J 4 bases, with 14 bases left between them. The V gene's germline CDR1 is MNHNS and CDR2 SASEGT. The CDR3 covers 16 residues. CDR3 in DNA: TGTGCCAGCAGTGAAGCGGTGGGGCTGGGACCAGATACGCAGTATTTT. Amino acid sequence: CASSEAVGLGPDTQYF.

This clonotype was counted many times. The chain recombines TRBV24-1 with TRBJ2-2; 9 nucleotides align to TRBD1. Germline V CDR1 and CDR2: KGHDR, SFDVKD. After removal of 7 bases from V and 4 bases from J, the junction contained 3 bases not matched to a gene. CDR3 length equals 14 residues. The CDR3 nucleotides are TGTGCCACCAGCCCGACAGGGGGCACCGGGGAGCTGTTTTTT. It is translated as CATSPTGGTGELFF.

This clonotype came up many times. The gene calls are TRBV5-5 and TRBJ1-2, with a possible D match to TRBD1 (5 bases). Per germline, CDR1 SGHKS and CDR2 YYEKEE (reference sequence). This CDR3 region has 13 residues. Trimming removed 4 bases at V and 6 bases at J, with 13 bases between. The CDR3 reads CASSVDRSHGYTF. The CDR3 bases are TGTGCCAGCAGCGTTGACAGAAGCCATGGCTACACCTTC.

The table lists this clonotype with many counts. The rearrangement links TRBV28 to TRBJ1-6, with D possibly being TRBD1 (5 bases). The CDR3 sequence is 16 residues long. V lost 2 bases, J lost 4 bases, and 12 bases lay in between. Germline V gives CDR1 MDHEN, CDR2 SYDVKM. The CDR3 is CASSLPDDSYNSPLHF. The CDR3 region has the DNA TGTGCCAGCAGTTTACCAGATGACAGTTATAATTCACCCCTCCACTTT.

This clonotype was seen many times. The gene calls are TRBV27 and TRBJ2-5, with unresolved D. Germline-derived CDR1 and CDR2 are MNHEY and SMNVEV (reference sequence). Trimming removed 8 bases at V and 2 bases at J, with 12 bases between. The CDR3 spans 13 residues. The CDR3 region has the DNA TGTGCCAGCGGTGGCAGCCGACAAGAGACCCAGTACTTC. It translates to CASGGSRQETQYF.

This clonotype was counted ten times or more. The chain combines TRBV6-1 with TRBJ2-5, with D tentatively TRBD2 (6 bases). The CDR3 runs 16 residues. V was shortened by 2 bases and J by 2 bases, with 15 bases between the two germline ends. Germline CDR1 and CDR2: MNHNS and SASEGT. The CDR3, as DNA: TGTGCCAGCAGTGAATCGGTCGGCGGGGCACAAGAGACCCAGTACTTC. Translated: CASSESVGGAQETQYF.

This sequence joins TRBV20-1 and TRBJ1-6; TRBD1 is a possible D gene (5 bases). This CDR3 is 13 amino acids long. V lost 1 base and J 6 bases, leaving 7 bases between the germline ends. CDR1 is DFQATT, CDR2 SNEGSKA, per germline (reference sequence). The CDR3 DNA reads as TGCAGTGCTAGAGGGGGCAGTAATTCACCCCTCCACTTT. Translated, it gives CSARGGSNSPLHF.

A remark on this clonotype: This may come from a read error, since a much larger clone is one base off. The rearrangement joins TRBV10-3 to TRBJ2-2; either TRBD1 or TRBD2 may supply D (5 bases each). This CDR3 has 14 residues. In germline, CDR1 is ENHRY, CDR2 SYGVKD. The CDR3 coding sequence is TGTGCCATCTGTGAGATGGGGGATACCGGGGAGCTGTTTTTT. Translation: CAICEMGDTGELFF.

This clonotype was seen only a few times. The chain carries TRBV28 and TRBJ1-2, with 7 bases fitting TRBD1. Trimming removed 6 bases from V and 0 bases from J; junction bases left unmatched: 7. This CDR3 comprises 15 residues. The germline gives CDR1 MDHEN, CDR2 SYDVKM. CDR3 sequence (DNA): TGTGCCAGCAGACAGACCGGGACAGCTAACTATGGCTACACCTTC. It translates to CASRQTGTANYGYTF.

The chain couples TRBV24-1 to TRBJ2-7, with D possibly being TRBD2 (6 bases). Germline CDR1 KGHDR, CDR2 SFDVKD. Trimming shortened V by 5 bases and J by 0 bases, and 16 bases separated the two germline ends. The CDR3 has 16 residues. The CDR3 region has the DNA TGTGCCACCAGTGCCCCGGCTAGCGCGATCTCCTACGAGCAGTACTTC. It specifies CATSAPASAISYEQYF.

This clonotype showed up many times. V is TRBV4-1 and J is TRBJ1-2; TRBD1 might be the D (6 bases). The CDR3 runs to 13 residues. Trimming took off 1 base at V and 7 bases at J, with 10 bases between the two ends. Germline V gene lookup returns CDR1 MGHRA and CDR2 YSYEKL. The chain's CDR3 is CASSQGGQFGYTF. As DNA, the CDR3 is TGCGCCAGCAGCCAAGGAGGACAGTTTGGCTACACCTTC.

This clonotype was seen repeatedly, ten times or more. This sequence joins TRBV9 and TRBJ2-7; D is unclear. Trimming took off 4 bases at V and 0 bases at J, with 14 bases between the two ends. The length of the CDR3 is 15 residues. Germline V lookup: CDR1 SGDLS, CDR2 YYNGEE. The CDR3 spells CASSLLDGSSYEQYF. CDR3 nucleotide sequence: TGTGCCAGCAGCCTCCTGGATGGCTCCTCCTACGAGCAGTACTTC.

This clonotype was observed many times. The rearrangement uses TRBV11-2 and TRBJ2-7, with D perhaps TRBD2 (7 bases). V lost 2 bases and J lost 6, with 14 bases in between. The CDR3 extends over 14 amino acids. The germline gives CDR1 SGHAT, CDR2 FQNNGV. CDR3 nucleotide sequence: TGTGCCAGCAGCTTAAGAGGGGGGGTCAGCGAGCAGTACTTC. It encodes CASSLRGGVSEQYF.

This clonotype has a count of ten or more. The chain recombines TRBV10-3 with TRBJ1-2, with 10 nucleotides matching TRBD1. The CDR3 is 12 residues long. CDR1 is ENHRY, CDR2 SYGVKD, per germline. Losses at the gene ends were 6 bases for V and 8 bases for J; bases not matched to a gene: 3. The CDR3 DNA reads as TGTGCCATCAGGCCGGGACAGGGGGGCTACACCTTC. Translation gives CAIRPGQGGYTF.

This clonotype was seen many times. V is TRBV30 and J is TRBJ1-6; D may be TRBD1 (6 bases). CDR1 is GTSNPN, CDR2 SVGIG, per germline (reference sequence). The CDR3 is made up of 12 amino acids. Trimming shortened V by 4 bases and J by 8 bases, and 9 bases separated the two germline ends. CDR3 loop: CAWTRGYSPLHF. The CDR3 nucleotides are TGTGCCTGGACCAGGGGTTATTCACCCCTCCACTTT.

This clonotype was seen repeatedly, ten times or more. This chain uses TRBV5-1 with TRBJ2-7; 7 bases map to TRBD1. The length of the CDR3 is 15 residues. With 3 bases clipped from V and 1 base from J, the junction kept 7 bases outside the gene matches. The germline CDR1 and CDR2 sequences are SGHRS and YFSETQ. The CDR3 region is CASSWDSQDSYEQYF. The CDR3 DNA reads TGCGCCAGCAGCTGGGACAGCCAGGATTCCTACGAGCAGTACTTC.

This clonotype was counted at least ten times. J is TRBJ1-2 and V is TRBV2, with 7 bases matching TRBD1. Trimming removed 2 bases from V and 7 bases from J; junction bases left unmatched: 7. CDR3 size: 14 residues. The V gene's germline CDR1 is SNHLY and CDR2 FYNNEI. The CDR3 DNA follows: TGTGCCAGCAGTGAACGGGAGGGGGCCATTGGCTACACCTTC. This gives the protein CASSEREGAIGYTF.

This clonotype counts as large. The chain links TRBV2 to TRBJ1-2; no clear D. In germline, CDR1 is SNHLY, CDR2 FYNNEI. This CDR3 has 12 residues. V was clipped by 7 bases and J by 4 bases, with 10 bases between them. The CDR3 sequence is CASKASTYGYTF. The CDR3 DNA sequence: TGTGCCAGCAAGGCCAGCACCTATGGCTACACCTTC.

Worth noting for this clonotype: A much larger clone differs by one base, so this may be a read error. It is likely a read error, because the conserved phenylalanine at the end of the CDR3 is missing. V gene TRBV7-3 combines with J gene TRBJ2-7; D could derive from TRBD1 or TRBD2 (8 bases each). The germline V gene encodes CDR1 SGHTA and CDR2 FQGTGA. Deletions cut 5 bases from V and 5 bases from J, with 19 bases between. The CDR3 runs to 15 residues. CDR3 sequence (DNA): TGTGCCAGCAGCGTGAGCGGGGGACAGGCCGACGAGCAGTACCTC. Translated, it gives CASSVSGGQADEQYL.

The V gene is TRBV19, the J gene TRBJ2-7; 12 nucleotides line up with TRBD2. The CDR3 has 18 residues. Germline values: CDR1 LNHDA, CDR2 SQIVND (reference sequence). The trim removed 2 bases at V and 3 bases at J, leaving 11 bases unmatched. The CDR3 bases are TGTGCCAGTAGTATATGTTGGGGCGGACTAGCGGGACACTACGAGCAGTACTTC. This gives the protein CASSICWGGLAGHYEQYF.

The CDR3: CATSRVETEAFF. DNA of the CDR3: TGTGCCACCAGCAGAGTGGAGACTGAAGCTTTCTTT. The chain links TRBV15 to TRBJ1-1; D ambiguous. The CDR3 loop spans 12 amino acids. Germline loops: CDR1 LNHNV, CDR2 YYDKDF (reference sequence). Trimming shortened V by 1 base and J by 5 bases, and 5 bases separated the two germline ends.